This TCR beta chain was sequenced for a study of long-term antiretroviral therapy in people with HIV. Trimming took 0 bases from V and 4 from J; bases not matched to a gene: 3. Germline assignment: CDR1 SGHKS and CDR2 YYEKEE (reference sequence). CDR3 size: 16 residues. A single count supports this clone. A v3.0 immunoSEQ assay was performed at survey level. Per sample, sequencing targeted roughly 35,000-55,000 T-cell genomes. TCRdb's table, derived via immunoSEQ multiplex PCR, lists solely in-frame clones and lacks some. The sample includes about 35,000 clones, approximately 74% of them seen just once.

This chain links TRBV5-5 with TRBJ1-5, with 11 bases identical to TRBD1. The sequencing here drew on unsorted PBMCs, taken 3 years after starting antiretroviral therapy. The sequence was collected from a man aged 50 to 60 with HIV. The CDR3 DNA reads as TGTGCCAGCAGCTTGGGGACAGGGGGCGGGAATCAGCCCCAGCATTTT. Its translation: CASSLGTGGGNQPQHF.